This T cell receptor beta chain comes out of a study of cytomegalovirus exposure and HLA in healthy donors. This clone was seen more than once but under ten times. The CDR3 has 13 amino acids. In germline, CDR1 is MNHNS, CDR2 SASEGT. The germline V and J ends were trimmed by 0 bases and 3 bases, with 5 bases remaining between them. A multiplex PCR was run with 60 Vbeta primers and 13 Jbeta primers. Assay used: immunoSEQ multiplex PCR; TCRdb lists only in-frame clones, some missing. The table lists about 160,000 clones, approximately 81% of them singletons. The chain joins TRBV6-1 to TRBJ2-5; no firm D call. This receptor was identified in a man aged 18 to 29 in good health and CMV-seronegative. The specimen sequenced was PBMCs. The CDR3 region is CASSEAPEETQYF. The CDR3 DNA reads TGTGCCAGCAGTGAAGCGCCGGAAGAGACCCAGTACTTC.